This T cell receptor beta chain originates from a study of CD8+CD57+ T cells in acquired aplastic anemia. The template for TCR beta VDJ and CDR3 sequence profiling was genomic DNA. Each CDR3 protein is one row after TCRdb ran MiXCR on the reads. Among some 170,000 distinct CDR3 sequences listed, 45% to 55% were seen once. V lost 8 bases, J lost 4 bases, and 25 bases lay in between. Germline V lookup: CDR1 SGHNT, CDR2 YYREEE (reference sequence). This CDR3 is built from 16 residues. Sequenced patients had shown CD8+CD57+ cell expansion by flow cytometry. The cohort consisted entirely of patients having severe acquired aplastic anemia.

The TCR originated in a human donor with aplastic anemia. V gene TRBV5-4 combines with J gene TRBJ2-7; maybe TRBD2 (5 bases). Sequencing input: sorted CD4+, CD8+, or CD8+CD57+ T cells (not recorded which) from PBMCs. The CDR3 sequence is CASSAPRQGSSYEQYF. CDR3 nucleotide sequence: TGTGCCAGTAGTGCCCCGAGGCAAGGGAGCTCTTACGAGCAGTACTTC. Using reference TRBV5-4 and TRBJ2-7 for the parts outside the CDR3, the full variable domain is ETGVTQSPTHLIKTRGQQVTLRCSSQSGHNTVSWYQQALGQGPQFIFQYYREEENGRGNFPPRFSGLQFPNYSSELNVNALELDDSALYLCASSAPRQGSSYEQYFGPGTRLTVT.